These T cell receptor beta chains were read from a single sample in a study of response to subunit inactivated influenza vaccine. A single record per CDR3 protein comes from TCRdb applying MiXCR to the RT-PCR reads. The sample contains about 620,000 distinct CDR3 sequences, roughly 12% of which appear only once. These data were likewise used in another study, on T cells expressing NK-cell markers.

The sequencing used PBMCs from blood, collected on the day of vaccination. These receptors came from a man aged 45 to 65 who received an inactivated influenza vaccine. Each CDR3 is given with its conserved first and last residue. D genes are given only for firm matches. The listing skips clone size in some rows; elsewhere it reads once, few, many or a size class.

J gene: TRBJ2-2
clone size: once
D gene: TRBD1
V gene: TRBV5-5
CDR3 protein: CARGLLVGQVESGELFF
CDR3 DNA: TGTGCCAGGGGCTTGTTAGTGGGACAGGTTGAGTCCGGGGAGCTGTTTTTT

J gene: TRBJ1-1
clone size: few
D gene: TRBD1
V gene: TRBV4-2
CDR3 protein: CASSQLTGGLNTEAFF
CDR3 DNA: TGTGCCAGCAGCCAATTGACAGGGGGCTTGAACACTGAAGCTTTCTTT

J gene: TRBJ1-5
clone size: -
D gene: TRBD1
V gene: TRBV7-8
CDR3 protein: CASSFQDRGKQPQHF
CDR3 DNA: TGTGCCAGCAGCTTCCAGGACAGGGGGAAACAGCCCCAGCATTTT

J gene: TRBJ2-1
clone size: many
D gene: TRBD1
V gene: TRBV10-3
CDR3 protein: CAISGRTGSYNEQFF
CDR3 DNA: TGTGCCATCAGTGGAAGGACAGGCTCCTACAATGAGCAGTTCTTC

J gene: TRBJ2-1
clone size: -
D gene: -
V gene: TRBV2
CDR3 protein: CASSETGDNEQFF
CDR3 DNA: TGTGCCAGCAGTGAAACGGGAGACAATGAGCAGTTCTTC

J gene: TRBJ2-1
clone size: many
D gene: TRBD2
V gene: TRBV9
CDR3 protein: CASSGQRDGLHEQFF
CDR3 DNA: TGTGCCAGCAGCGGGCAGCGGGATGGGCTCCATGAGCAGTTCTTC

J gene: TRBJ2-7
clone size: -
D gene: TRBD2
V gene: TRBV30
CDR3 protein: CAWSQSTSGYQYEQYF
CDR3 DNA: TGTGCCTGGAGTCAATCAACTAGCGGGTACCAGTACGAGCAGTACTTC

J gene: TRBJ2-5
clone size: few
D gene: -
V gene: TRBV12-3/TRBV12-4
CDR3 protein: CASSHVRVPGATQYF
CDR3 DNA: TGTGCCAGCAGCCACGTTAGGGTTCCCGGAGCGACCCAGTATTTC

J gene: TRBJ2-7
clone size: few
D gene: -
V gene: TRBV28
CDR3 protein: CASSFPTPRDLYEQYF
CDR3 DNA: TGTGCCAGCAGTTTTCCTACACCTCGGGACCTCTACGAGCAGTACTTC

J gene: TRBJ2-3
clone size: -
D gene: TRBD2
V gene: TRBV3-1
CDR3 protein: CASSATSGRRTDTQYF
CDR3 DNA: TGTGCCAGCAGCGCGACTAGCGGGAGGAGGACAGATACGCAGTATTTT

J gene: TRBJ2-3
clone size: many
D gene: -
V gene: TRBV5-5
CDR3 protein: CASSLSLQGLGTDTQYF
CDR3 DNA: TGTGCCAGCAGCTTATCCCTCCAGGGATTGGGCACAGATACGCAGTATTTT

J gene: TRBJ1-6
clone size: -
D gene: -
V gene: TRBV12-3/TRBV12-4
CDR3 protein: CASSLDFFSPLHF
CDR3 DNA: TGTGCCAGCAGTTTAGATTTTTTCTCACCCCTCCACTTT

J gene: TRBJ2-7
clone size: -
D gene: -
V gene: TRBV7-2
CDR3 protein: CASIGPLLYEQYF
CDR3 DNA: TGTGCCAGCATCGGGCCGTTACTATACGAGCAGTACTTC

J gene: TRBJ2-5
clone size: few
D gene: -
V gene: TRBV6-5
CDR3 protein: CASSPPQGTQYF
CDR3 DNA: TGTGCCAGCAGCCCACCACAGGGGACCCAGTACTTC

J gene: TRBJ1-1
clone size: many
D gene: TRBD1
V gene: TRBV29-1
CDR3 protein: CSVGTGVSTEAFF
CDR3 DNA: TGCAGCGTTGGGACAGGGGTATCCACTGAAGCTTTCTTT

J gene: TRBJ2-7
clone size: -
D gene: TRBD1
V gene: TRBV27
CDR3 protein: CASSVQGARTYEQYF
CDR3 DNA: TGTGCCAGCAGTGTACAGGGGGCGAGGACCTACGAGCAGTACTTC

J gene: TRBJ2-1
clone size: few
D gene: -
V gene: TRBV6-2/TRBV6-3
CDR3 protein: CASSYRESSYNEQFF
CDR3 DNA: TGTGCCAGCAGTTACCGTGAAAGCTCCTACAATGAGCAGTTCTTC

J gene: TRBJ2-7
clone size: few
D gene: TRBD2
V gene: TRBV30
CDR3 protein: CAGSGTSGSLYEQYF
CDR3 DNA: TGTGCCGGCTCCGGGACTAGCGGGAGTTTGTACGAGCAGTACTTC

J gene: TRBJ2-4
clone size: -
D gene: -
V gene: TRBV28
CDR3 protein: CASSLDRLVGAKNIQYF
CDR3 DNA: TGTGCCAGCAGTTTAGACCGACTGGTTGGGGCCAAAAACATTCAGTACTTC

J gene: TRBJ2-7
clone size: -
D gene: -
V gene: TRBV11-1
CDR3 protein: CASSFPGATGGGKQEQYF
CDR3 DNA: TGTGCCAGCAGCTTTCCAGGGGCCACCGGAGGAGGGAAGCAAGAGCAGTACTTC

J gene: TRBJ2-3
clone size: few
D gene: TRBD1
V gene: TRBV7-2
CDR3 protein: CATKGQGWGTDTQYF
CDR3 DNA: TGCGCTACCAAGGGACAGGGGTGGGGCACAGATACGCAGTATTTT

J gene: TRBJ1-1
clone size: few
D gene: -
V gene: TRBV4-3
CDR3 protein: CASSQDSKGRGTEAFF
CDR3 DNA: TGCGCCAGCAGCCAAGATAGTAAGGGAAGGGGCACTGAAGCTTTCTTT

J gene: TRBJ2-7
clone size: few
D gene: -
V gene: TRBV25-1
CDR3 protein: CASSAGTPGYEQYF
CDR3 DNA: TGTGCCAGCTCCGCCGGGACGCCTGGCTACGAGCAGTACTTC

J gene: TRBJ1-3
clone size: -
D gene: TRBD1
V gene: TRBV11-2
CDR3 protein: CASSLRDSSGNTIYF
CDR3 DNA: TGTGCCAGCAGCCTCCGGGACAGCTCTGGAAACACCATATATTTT

J gene: TRBJ2-1
clone size: -
D gene: -
V gene: TRBV14
CDR3 protein: CASSQDLRSSYNEQFF
CDR3 DNA: TGTGCCAGCAGCCAAGATCTTCGCTCCTCCTACAATGAGCAGTTCTTC

J gene: TRBJ2-7
clone size: few
D gene: TRBD2
V gene: TRBV4-2
CDR3 protein: CASSQGLAGFNSYEQYF
CDR3 DNA: TGTGCCAGCAGCCAAGGTCTAGCGGGATTCAACTCCTACGAGCAGTACTTC

J gene: TRBJ2-3
clone size: -
D gene: TRBD1
V gene: TRBV2
CDR3 protein: CASKGQGFTDTQYF
CDR3 DNA: TGTGCCAGCAAGGGACAGGGGTTCACAGATACGCAGTATTTT

J gene: TRBJ2-2
clone size: -
D gene: TRBD2
V gene: TRBV6-2/TRBV6-3
CDR3 protein: CASLGLAGNTGELFF
CDR3 DNA: TGTGCCAGCCTTGGACTAGCGGGGAACACCGGGGAGCTGTTTTTT

J gene: TRBJ2-3
clone size: -
D gene: -
V gene: TRBV5-4
CDR3 protein: CASSPSDGTQYF
CDR3 DNA: TGTGCCAGCAGTCCCTCGGATGGTACGCAGTATTTT

J gene: TRBJ1-6
clone size: -
D gene: -
V gene: TRBV5-1
CDR3 protein: CASSLAGVNSSPLHF
CDR3 DNA: TGCGCCAGCAGCTTGGCCGGCGTGAATTCTTCACCCCTCCACTTT

J gene: TRBJ2-1
clone size: -
D gene: TRBD2
V gene: TRBV20-1
CDR3 protein: CSASPSFRTSGANEQFF
CDR3 DNA: TGCAGTGCTAGCCCTAGTTTTAGGACTAGCGGGGCCAATGAGCAGTTCTTC

J gene: TRBJ2-5
clone size: -
D gene: TRBD2
V gene: TRBV7-9
CDR3 protein: CAKELAGGQETQYF
CDR3 DNA: TGTGCCAAAGAGCTAGCGGGCGGACAAGAGACCCAGTACTTC

J gene: TRBJ2-1
clone size: -
D gene: -
V gene: TRBV12-3/TRBV12-4
CDR3 protein: CATSIGSYNEQFF
CDR3 DNA: TGTGCCACCAGCATTGGGTCCTACAATGAGCAGTTCTTC

J gene: TRBJ2-2
clone size: -
D gene: TRBD2
V gene: TRBV27
CDR3 protein: CASKKGLAGDGELFF
CDR3 DNA: TGTGCCAGCAAGAAGGGACTAGCGGGGGATGGGGAGCTGTTTTTT

J gene: TRBJ2-7
clone size: -
D gene: TRBD2
V gene: TRBV20-1
CDR3 protein: CSAPVSGRAIEQYF
CDR3 DNA: TGCAGTGCCCCCGTAAGCGGGAGGGCCATCGAGCAGTACTTC

J gene: TRBJ2-3
clone size: -
D gene: TRBD2
V gene: TRBV6-1
CDR3 protein: CASSEASELAVRDTQYF
CDR3 DNA: TGTGCCAGCAGTGAAGCCTCAGAACTAGCGGTTCGGGATACGCAGTATTTT

J gene: TRBJ1-1
clone size: few
D gene: -
V gene: TRBV15
CDR3 protein: CATSRGEGGRTEAFF
CDR3 DNA: TGTGCCACCAGCAGAGGGGAAGGCGGGCGCACTGAAGCTTTCTTT

J gene: TRBJ2-1
clone size: -
D gene: TRBD2
V gene: TRBV24-1
CDR3 protein: CATSAPWGGGPNEQFF
CDR3 DNA: TGTGCCACCAGTGCCCCCTGGGGGGGAGGGCCCAATGAGCAGTTCTTC

J gene: TRBJ2-4
clone size: -
D gene: TRBD1
V gene: TRBV4-3
CDR3 protein: CASSQLTGSKNIQYF
CDR3 DNA: TGCGCCAGCAGCCAACTGACAGGGTCTAAAAACATTCAGTACTTC

J gene: TRBJ2-4
clone size: -
D gene: -
V gene: TRBV6-4
CDR3 protein: CASRVTGGGNIQYF
CDR3 DNA: TGTGCCAGCAGAGTAACCGGGGGCGGAAACATTCAGTACTTC

J gene: TRBJ2-5
clone size: -
D gene: -
V gene: TRBV2
CDR3 protein: CASNSNRQETQYF
CDR3 DNA: TGTGCCAGCAATTCAAACAGGCAAGAGACCCAGTACTTC

J gene: TRBJ2-1
clone size: -
D gene: TRBD2
V gene: TRBV10-2
CDR3 protein: CASSEVGGLAGTYNEQFF
CDR3 DNA: TGCGCCAGCAGTGAGGTTGGCGGACTAGCGGGGACCTACAATGAGCAGTTCTTC

J gene: TRBJ2-7
clone size: -
D gene: TRBD2
V gene: TRBV7-2
CDR3 protein: CASSLVAGGEGEQYF
CDR3 DNA: TGTGCCAGCAGCTTAGTCGCGGGAGGAGAAGGGGAGCAGTACTTC

J gene: TRBJ2-2
clone size: few
D gene: TRBD1
V gene: TRBV30
CDR3 protein: CARDRDTGELFF
CDR3 DNA: TGTGCCAGGGACAGGGACACCGGGGAGCTGTTTTTT

J gene: TRBJ2-2
clone size: few
D gene: -
V gene: TRBV5-1
CDR3 protein: CASTLQPGGELFF
CDR3 DNA: TGCGCCAGCACCCTGCAGCCGGGCGGGGAGCTGTTTTTT

J gene: TRBJ1-3
clone size: many
D gene: -
V gene: TRBV7-8
CDR3 protein: CASSLAAGLDGNTIYF
CDR3 DNA: TGTGCCAGCAGCTTAGCGGCAGGCTTGGACGGAAACACCATATATTTT

J gene: TRBJ2-1
clone size: few
D gene: -
V gene: TRBV7-9
CDR3 protein: CASSEFRGTEQFF
CDR3 DNA: TGTGCCAGCAGCGAATTTAGGGGAACTGAGCAGTTCTTC

J gene: TRBJ2-7
clone size: many
D gene: -
V gene: TRBV12-3/TRBV12-4
CDR3 protein: CASSLNQGGRYEQYF
CDR3 DNA: TGTGCCAGCAGTCTCAATCAGGGGGGCCGTTACGAGCAGTACTTC

J gene: TRBJ2-5
clone size: many
D gene: -
V gene: TRBV12-3/TRBV12-4
CDR3 protein: CASRLGNQETQYF
CDR3 DNA: TGTGCCAGCAGACTCGGGAACCAAGAGACCCAGTACTTC